The rows below give T cell receptor beta chains drawn from one sample of a study of post-analysis software for immune sequencing data. TCRdb processed the PCR reads anew with MiXCR; each CDR3 protein has one entry. In the table there are about 500,000 distinct CDR3 sequences, approximately 45% of which are singletons. The sample was blood. These receptor sequences come from a girl aged 10 to 17 with multiple sclerosis. CDR3s leave out the opening cysteine and the closing phenylalanine or tryptophan. The D gene is left open where the match is weak. A row's size may be missing; if present it is once, few, many or a size class.

cdr3_length	d_call	v_call	j_call	clone_size	cdr3_aa
12	-	TRBV7-2	TRBJ2-3	few	ASSLGVLTDTQY
13	TRBD1	TRBV5-1	TRBJ2-3	-	ASSLEDRVTDTQY
12	-	TRBV5-1	TRBJ2-7	few	ASSVGTANYEQY
11	-	TRBV30	TRBJ1-4	-	AWSVLLGEKLF
9	-	TRBV5-5	TRBJ2-1	-	ASSFRYEQF
12	TRBD1	TRBV27	-	-	ASSPYPRGREQY
8	-	TRBV28	TRBJ2-5	-	ATLGGTQY
8	-	TRBV9	TRBJ1-2	few	ASFREGYT
12	-	TRBV11-2	TRBJ2-1	-	ASSPTSGNNEQF
12	TRBD2	TRBV28	TRBJ2-7	-	ASRSGRFYNEQY
13	TRBD2	TRBV7-9	TRBJ2-7	-	ASSSIAGSPYEQY
12	-	TRBV9	TRBJ1-1	once	ASSVGLGSTEAF
12	-	TRBV2	TRBJ2-7	few	ASRTGPTSYEQY
12	-	TRBV29-1	TRBJ2-3	-	SVGEIASTDTQY
11	-	TRBV11-2	TRBJ2-7	-	ASSLSQPYEQY
13	TRBD2	TRBV20-1	TRBJ2-3	-	SARDPGLATDTQY